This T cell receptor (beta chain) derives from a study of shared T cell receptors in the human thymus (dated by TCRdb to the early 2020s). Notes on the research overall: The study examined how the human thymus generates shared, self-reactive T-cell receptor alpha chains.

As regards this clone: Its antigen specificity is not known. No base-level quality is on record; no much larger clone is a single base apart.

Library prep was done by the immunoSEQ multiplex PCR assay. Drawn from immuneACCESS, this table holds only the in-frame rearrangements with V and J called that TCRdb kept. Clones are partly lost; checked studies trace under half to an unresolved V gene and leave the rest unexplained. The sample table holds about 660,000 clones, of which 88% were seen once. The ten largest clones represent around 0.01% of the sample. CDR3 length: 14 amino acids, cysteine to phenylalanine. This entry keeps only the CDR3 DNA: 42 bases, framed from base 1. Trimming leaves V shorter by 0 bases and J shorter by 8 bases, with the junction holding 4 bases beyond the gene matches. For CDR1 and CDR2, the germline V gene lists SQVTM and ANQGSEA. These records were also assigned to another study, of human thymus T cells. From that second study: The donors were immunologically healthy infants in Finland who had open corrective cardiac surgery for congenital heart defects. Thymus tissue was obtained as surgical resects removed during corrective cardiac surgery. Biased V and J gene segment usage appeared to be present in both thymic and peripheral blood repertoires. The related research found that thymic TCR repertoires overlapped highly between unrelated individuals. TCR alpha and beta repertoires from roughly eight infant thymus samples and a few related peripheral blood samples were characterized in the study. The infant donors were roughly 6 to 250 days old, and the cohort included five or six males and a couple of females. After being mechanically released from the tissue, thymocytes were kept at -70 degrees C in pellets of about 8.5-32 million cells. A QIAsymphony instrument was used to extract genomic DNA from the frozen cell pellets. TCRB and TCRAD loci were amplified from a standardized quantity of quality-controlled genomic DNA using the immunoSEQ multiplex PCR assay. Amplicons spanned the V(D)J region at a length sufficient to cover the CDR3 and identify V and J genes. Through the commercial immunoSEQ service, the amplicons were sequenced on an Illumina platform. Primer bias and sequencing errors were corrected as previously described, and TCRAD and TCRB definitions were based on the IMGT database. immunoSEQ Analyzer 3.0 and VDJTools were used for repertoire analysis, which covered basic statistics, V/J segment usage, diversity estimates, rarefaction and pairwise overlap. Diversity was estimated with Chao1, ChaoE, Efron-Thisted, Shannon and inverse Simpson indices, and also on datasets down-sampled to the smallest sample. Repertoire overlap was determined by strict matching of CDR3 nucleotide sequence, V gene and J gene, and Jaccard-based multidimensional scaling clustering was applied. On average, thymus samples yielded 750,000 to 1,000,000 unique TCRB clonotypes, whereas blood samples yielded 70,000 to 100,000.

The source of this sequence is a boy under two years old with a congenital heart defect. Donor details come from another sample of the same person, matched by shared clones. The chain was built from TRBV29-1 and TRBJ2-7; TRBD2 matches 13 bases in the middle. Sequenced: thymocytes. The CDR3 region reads CSVEEGLAGVQQYF. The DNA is TGCAGCGTTGAAGAAGGACTAGCGGGAGTTCAGCAGTACTTC.